This T cell receptor beta chain is drawn from a study of T cell responses to AZD1222 COVID-19 vaccine (dated by TCRdb to the early 2020s). As for the study more broadly: TCR sequencing was performed for over 230 trial participants, of whom about 200 were given two doses of AZD1222 and some 26 were given two doses of MenACWY control vaccine. Enrollment into the trials was organized by age into subgroups of 18-55, 56-69 and 70-plus years, and those subgroups contained 148, 28 and 57 TCR-sequenced participants, respectively.

V trim: 3 bases; J trim: 4 bases; unmatched bases: 9. The CDR3 spans 15 residues, from the cysteine through the phenylalanine. Of all the DNA, just the CDR3 is kept, 45 bases in frame from base 1. The germline V gene (reference sequence) yields SGHNT for CDR1 and YYREEE for CDR2. The count of this clone is one. Its antigen has not been determined. No much larger clonotype is one base removed from it; base qualities were not supplied. Results and caveats for the whole study, not just this receptor: Most participants were white British and females outnumbered males, and the authors suggested that clonal diversity may have been underestimated. In the small 56-69-year group, the increase in depth fell short of significance, most likely because of low power. Because no day 14 peak-response samples were available, the repertoires could be characterized only after the peak T cell response. Reportedly, almost half of the unique spike-specific TCRs recognized epitopes lying outside the regions that are mutated in the B.1.351 and B.1.1.7 variants. Conclusions about previously exposed vaccinees were limited because only six AZD1222 recipients were SARS-CoV-2 seropositive at baseline. After two AZD1222 doses, spike-specific TCR breadth and depth were significantly higher than at day 0 and than in MenACWY recipients. Vaccine-associated CD4 TCRs spanned the whole spike protein, with dominant responses in regions 160-218 and 743-854.

The CDR3 regions of human TCRbeta chains were subjected to immunosequencing. Per the authors' processing: TCRs in the repertoires were matched against a reference library of SARS-CoV-2-specific TCRs that had been generated with the MIRA antigen-specificity platform. Breadth was defined as the fraction of unique TCRs that were SARS-CoV-2-associated, and depth was defined as the fraction of total T cells that were SARS-CoV-2-associated. Using the MIRA data, each spike-specific TCR was assigned both to the spike region to which the TCR was reactive and to a CD4 or CD8 class. Log10-transformed breadth and depth values were compared by one-way ANOVA with Sidak's multiple comparisons tests. Sourced from immuneACCESS, this table was stored by TCRdb with only in-frame sequences that have V and J called. A share of the clones is absent; for the studies checked, an unresolved V gene accounts for under half, and the remainder has no known explanation. The DNA was the basis for D and trimming; V, J and clone size are from that table. This sample comprises approximately 82,000 clones, approximately 90% of them detected only once. The leading ten clones occupy 3.1% of the sample.

Reading the label with the study, this specimen's time point is: about 28 days (+/-7) after the second vaccine dose. AZD1222 recipients with second doses at about 4 weeks or about 12 weeks were pooled, because spike-specific TCR depth and breadth did not differ between schedules. Samples from vaccinated people were obtained from the UK trials COV001 and COV002, which included a single-blind randomized controlled phase 2/3 trial of AZD1222 (ChAdOx1 nCoV-19) in healthy adults. Trial participant PBMC samples were collected at day 0 and day 28 after the second dose for TCRbeta chain sequencing. Material: peripheral blood, obtained 28 days after the second AZD1222 dose. The sequence came from an adult who received the AZD1222 COVID-19 vaccine. This chain is built from TRBV5-4 and TRBJ1-1; TRBD1 matches 7 bases in the middle. CDR3 sequence: CASSWAGQRVTEAFF. The DNA sequence is TGTGCCAGCAGCTGGGCGGGACAGCGGGTCACTGAAGCTTTCTTT.